The 20 T cell receptor beta chains given below trace back to one sample, sequenced in a study of blood T cells in healthy people across ages. A second roughly 6 to 11 cycle PCR used barcoded and J-beta primers. TCRdb ran MiXCR on the 5' RACE reads and lists one entry per CDR3 protein. The sample has hundreds of thousands of distinct CDR3 sequences, approximately 49% seen once. The sample taken for sequencing was blood. These receptors all come from a woman in her fifties or sixties in good health.

This clonotype was observed once. V and J are TRBV25-1 and TRBJ1-5, with unresolved D. The CDR3 totals 14 residues. CDR1 is MGHDK and CDR2 is SYGVNS in the germline V gene. The V end lost 3 bases, the J end lost 7 bases, and 13 bases lay between the germline ends. In nucleotides, the CDR3 is TGTGCCAGCAGTGAGTGGGGTCCTGGGCAGCCCCAGCATTTT. This translates into CASSEWGPGQPQHF.

This clonotype has more than one count but fewer than ten. CDR3 nucleotide sequence: TGTGCCAGCAGCCCTAGGACAGGGGGCTGTCAAGAAGCTTTCTTT. Its translation is CASSPRTGGCQEAFF. This chain links TRBV9 with TRBJ1-1; 11 positions match TRBD1. V was clipped by 4 bases and J by 8 bases; unmatched bases: 10. CDR1 is SGDLS, CDR2 YYNGEE, per germline. The CDR3 extends over 15 amino acids.

This clonotype turned up a few times. V is TRBV28 and J is TRBJ2-1; TRBD2 matches at 13 bases. This CDR3 spans 15 amino acids. The ends lost 7 bases at V and 2 bases at J; junction bases unmatched: 2. Germline V gene lookup returns CDR1 MDHEN and CDR2 SYDVKM. The CDR3 protein is CASITSGRAYNEQFF. DNA for the CDR3: TGTGCCAGCATTACTAGCGGGAGGGCCTACAATGAGCAGTTCTTC.

This clonotype was found a few times. This chain uses TRBV10-3 with TRBJ1-5; D not resolved. The CDR3 totals 13 residues. Deletions cut 5 bases from V and 2 bases from J, with 7 bases between. Looked up from germline, CDR1 is ENHRY and CDR2 is SYGVKD. The CDR3 DNA reads TGTGCCATCAGTCTCATAGGCAATCAGCCCCAGCATTTT. It specifies CAISLIGNQPQHF.

This clonotype has more than one count but fewer than ten. The CDR3 here is CASSRPGLAGETQYF. CDR3 nucleotide sequence: TGTGCCAGCAGTCGACCGGGACTAGCGGGAGAGACCCAGTACTTC. The chain links TRBV28 to TRBJ2-7, with 12 bases identical to TRBD2. The J call is uncertain, as TRBJ2-5 better fits the DNA end. The length of the CDR3 is 15 residues. Germline CDR1 is MDHEN and CDR2 is SYDVKM.

For this clonotype: A much more abundant neighbour one base away suggests this may be a read error. J is TRBJ2-5 and V is TRBV29-1; D may match TRBD1 or TRBD2 (5 bases each). CDR1 and CDR2 from the germline V gene are SQVTM and ANQGSEA. The CDR3 is 16 amino acids. The DNA of the CDR3 is TGCGGCGTTGGGGCTCCCCGGGGTGCCGTTCAAGAGACCCAGTACTTC. This sequence encodes CGVGAPRGAVQETQYF.

The V and J genes are TRBV9 and TRBJ2-3, with 11 nucleotides matching TRBD2. The CDR3 covers 17 residues. Unmatched junction bases numbered 14, after V lost 5 bases and J lost 6 bases. Germline loops: CDR1 SGDLS, CDR2 YYNGEE. Here the CDR3 reads CASSKGLAVAKRDTQYF. The DNA of the CDR3 is TGTGCCAGCAGTAAGGGACTAGCGGTAGCAAAACGGGATACGCAGTATTTT.

The chain couples TRBV21-1 to TRBJ2-7; the D call in the table, TRBD2, was not verified against the DNA. TRBV21-1 represents a pseudogene. This CDR3 is 21 amino acids long. CDR3 DNA: TGTGCCAGCAGCCGACGGACCAGCGGGACTAGCGAGTCCCCTAGCTCCTACGAGCAGTACTTC. Translated, it gives CASSRRTSGTSESPSSYEQYF.

The chain links TRBV29-1 to TRBJ2-3; no firm D call. V was trimmed by 6 bases and J by 1 base, leaving 8 bases between them. CDR3 length equals 12 residues. CDR1 is SQVTM, CDR2 ANQGSEA, per germline. Here the CDR3 DNA reads TGCAGCGTGCTCCTAGGCACAGATACGCAGTATTTT. This translates into CSVLLGTDTQYF.

This clonotype was detected ten times or more. This chain links TRBV20-1 with TRBJ1-2; 9 nucleotides align to TRBD1. The CDR3 sequence is 13 residues long. Germline assignment: CDR1 DFQATT and CDR2 SNEGSKA (reference sequence). The CDR3 is CGGTGSLREGYTF. In nucleotides, the CDR3 is TGCGGGGGGACAGGGAGCCTTCGGGAAGGCTACACCTTC.

The CDR3 DNA reads as TGCGCCAGCAGCCGGGACAGGGAGTCCTACAATGAGCAGTTCTTC. Amino acids: CASSRDRESYNEQFF. The J gene is TRBJ2-1, the V gene TRBV4-3; TRBD1 matches at 9 bases. The germline gives CDR1 LGHNA, CDR2 YSLEER. V dropped 4 bases and J dropped 1; count of bases not matched to a gene: 2. This CDR3 is 15 amino acids long.

V usage is TRBV27 and J usage is TRBJ1-2, with D perhaps TRBD1 (6 bases). Per the germline V gene, CDR1 is MNHEY and CDR2 is SMNVEV (reference sequence). The ends were cut back, 6 bases at V and 3 bases at J, with 11 bases in the middle. The CDR3 contains 13 residues. This CDR3 reads CASRATGDYGYTF. For the CDR3, the DNA is TGTGCCAGCAGAGCGACAGGTGACTATGGCTACACCTTC.

This clonotype was seen a few times. V is TRBV4-2 and J is TRBJ2-7, with 9 bases identical to TRBD2. This CDR3 contains 17 residues. The germline gives CDR1 LGHNA, CDR2 YNFKEQ. The J segment lost 4 bases and the V segment lost 2 bases, leaving 12 bases of the junction unmatched. CDR3 sequence: CASSQQIPSGMGYEQYF. The CDR3 bases are TGTGCCAGCAGCCAACAGATCCCTAGCGGGATGGGTTACGAGCAGTACTTC.

The rearrangement uses TRBV20-1 and TRBJ2-2; maybe TRBD1 (6 bases). The V end was cut by 5 bases, the J end by 1 base, with 8 bases between. Germline V gene data show CDR1 as DFQATT and CDR2 as SNEGSKA (reference sequence). CDR3 length: 13 residues. CDR3 sequence reads: CSAPGQNTGELFF. Here the CDR3 DNA reads TGCAGTGCTCCGGGACAGAACACCGGGGAGCTGTTTTTT.

The genes are TRBV29-1 and TRBJ2-1; D may be TRBD2 (6 bases). Trimming removed 3 bases at V and 8 bases at J, with 14 bases between. The CDR3 has 13 amino acids. The germline CDR1 and CDR2 sequences are SQVTM and ANQGSEA. CDR3: CSVERDRGDEQFF. The CDR3 DNA sequence: TGCAGCGTTGAGCGGGACCGAGGGGATGAGCAGTTCTTC.

This chain uses TRBV4-2 with TRBJ2-5, with 12 bases that match TRBD2. The CDR3 runs 21 residues. Trimming at V came to 0 bases and at J to 4 bases, leaving 18 bases not matched to a gene. Germline V gene data show CDR1 as LGHNA and CDR2 as YNFKEQ. The CDR3 nucleotides read TGTGCCAGCAGCCAAGATTGGTATCGACTAGCGGGAGAGAGGAGGCGAGAGACCCAGTACTTC. It codes for CASSQDWYRLAGERRRETQYF.

This clonotype was detected once. The junction and the germline gene differ at one end; a read error may be behind it. This sequence joins TRBV29-1 and TRBJ2-5, with TRBD1 matching over 8 bases. The germline gives CDR1 SQVTM, CDR2 ANQGSEA. The CDR3 is made up of 16 amino acids. The DNA of the CDR3 is TGCAGCGCTGAAGGGAGCCCAGGGGGCGTTTTCTCTGAGCAGTACTTC. Amino acids: CSAEGSPGGVFSEQYF.

This clonotype has a handful of counts. The chain couples TRBV28 to TRBJ2-2; D uncertain. V gave up 8 bases and J gave up 0 bases, with 10 bases separating them. The length of the CDR3 is 14 residues. The germline CDR1 and CDR2 sequences are MDHEN and SYDVKM. CDR3 residues: CASGRLANTGELFF. The DNA for the CDR3 is TGTGCCAGCGGGCGGCTGGCGAACACCGGGGAGCTGTTTTTT. Variable domain in full (rest from reference TRBV28 and TRBJ2-2): DVKVTQSSRYLVKRTGEKVFLECVQDMDHENMFWYRQDPGLGLRLIYFSYDVKMKEKGDIPEGYSVSREKKERFSLILESASTNQTSMYLCASGRLANTGELFFGEGSRLTVL.

The gene calls are TRBV3-1 and TRBJ1-2; 7 positions agree with TRBD1. J was trimmed by 7 bases and V by 1 base; bases with no gene match: 3. Germline CDR1 reads LGHDT; CDR2 reads YNNKEL (reference sequence). The CDR3 is 13 amino acids. The CDR3 protein is CASSQGTGAGYTF. The CDR3 DNA reads as TGTGCCAGCAGCCAAGGTACAGGGGCTGGCTACACCTTC.

As regards this clonotype: The junction does not match germline at one end; this may be a read error. The genes are TRBV11-3 and TRBJ2-3; D might be TRBD2 (6 bases). CDR1 and CDR2 (germline): SGHNT, YENEEA. The CDR3 has 14 amino acids. The CDR3 DNA is TGTGCCAGCAGCTTGACTAGTAGCACAGAAACGCAGAATTTT. This encodes CASSLTSSTETQNF.